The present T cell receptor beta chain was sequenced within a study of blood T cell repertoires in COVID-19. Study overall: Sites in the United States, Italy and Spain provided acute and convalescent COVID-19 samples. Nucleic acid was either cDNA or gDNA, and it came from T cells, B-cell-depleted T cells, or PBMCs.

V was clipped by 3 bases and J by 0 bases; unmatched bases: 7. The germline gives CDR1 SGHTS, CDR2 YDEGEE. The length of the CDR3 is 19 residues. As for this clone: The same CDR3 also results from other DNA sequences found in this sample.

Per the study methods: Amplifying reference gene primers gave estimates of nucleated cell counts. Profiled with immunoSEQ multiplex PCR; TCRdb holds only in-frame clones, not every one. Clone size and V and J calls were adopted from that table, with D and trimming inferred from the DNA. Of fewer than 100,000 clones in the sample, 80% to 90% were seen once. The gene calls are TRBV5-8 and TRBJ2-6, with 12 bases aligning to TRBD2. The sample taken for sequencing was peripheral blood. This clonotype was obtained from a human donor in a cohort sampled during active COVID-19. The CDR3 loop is CASSSETSGGSSGANVLTF. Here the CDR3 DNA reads TGTGCCAGCAGCTCCGAGACTAGCGGGGGTTCCTCTGGGGCCAACGTCCTGACTTTC.